Listed below are T cell receptor beta chains from one sample, sequenced in a study of T cells after yellow fever vaccination. Via MiXCR, TCRdb re-called the 5' RACE reads, giving one row per CDR3 protein. The sample has roughly 330,000 distinct CDR3 sequences, around 6.8% seen once. The sequencing here drew on PBMCs, taken more than 35 days after the first yellow fever vaccination. These receptors were taken from a man aged 18-30 years who received the YFV17D yellow fever vaccine. Both conserved end residues are part of each CDR3. D genes are given only for firm matches. Part of the rows lack a size; the others show once, few, many or a class for expanded clones.

j_gene	d_gene	v_gene	len	abundance	CDR3aa	CDR3nt
TRBJ1-2	NA	TRBV6-5	13	many	CASSYRDGYGYTF	TGTGCCAGCAGTTACCGGGACGGCTATGGCTACACCTTC
TRBJ2-5	NA	TRBV18	12	NA	CASSRAQETQYF	TGTGCCAGCTCACGAGCCCAAGAGACCCAGTACTTC
TRBJ2-2	NA	TRBV4-1	19	few	CASSQGRESGRVNTGELFF	TGCGCCAGCAGCCAAGGACGCGAATCGGGCAGGGTGAACACCGGGGAGCTGTTTTTT
TRBJ1-5	NA	TRBV6-1	14	few	CASRGAPGDQPQHF	TGTGCCAGCAGGGGGGCCCCGGGAGATCAGCCCCAGCATTTT
TRBJ2-7	NA	TRBV23-1	14	few	CASRPPGPNAEQYF	TGCGCCAGCAGGCCGCCGGGACCTAACGCCGAGCAGTACTTC
TRBJ2-2	TRBD1	TRBV20-1	15	many	CSARDQGAGTGELFF	TGCAGTGCTAGAGATCAGGGGGCGGGTACCGGGGAGCTGTTTTTT
TRBJ2-2	TRBD2	TRBV7-2	16	few	CASSPNRGGGTGELFF	TGTGCCAGCAGCCCTAACCGGGGCGGGGGCACCGGGGAGCTGTTTTTT
TRBJ2-1	TRBD2	TRBV7-2	15	many	CASSLRGTVYNEQFF	TGTGCCAGCAGCTTGCGGGGGACCGTATACAATGAGCAGTTCTTC
TRBJ2-4	NA	TRBV12-3/TRBV12-4	13	many	CASRMGGANIQYF	TGTGCCAGCAGAATGGGGGGCGCGAACATTCAGTACTTC
TRBJ2-5	TRBD2	TRBV7-8	16	NA	CASSLGLAGPWETQYF	TGTGCCAGCAGCTTAGGACTAGCGGGGCCCTGGGAGACCCAGTACTTC
TRBJ2-5	NA	TRBV6-1	13	NA	CASRQNYQETQYF	TGTGCCAGCAGGCAGAACTACCAAGAGACCCAGTACTTC
TRBJ2-3	NA	TRBV6-2/TRBV6-3	14	few	CASSLLAYTDTQYF	TGTGCCAGCAGTCTCCTAGCTTACACAGATACGCAGTATTTT
TRBJ1-1	TRBD1	TRBV7-3	13	few	CASSPDRRTEAFF	TGTGCCAGCAGCCCGGACAGGCGCACTGAAGCTTTCTTT
TRBJ2-7	NA	TRBV5-4	14	NA	CASSLVGKGTEQYF	TGTGCCAGCAGCTTGGTTGGAAAAGGGACCGAGCAGTACTTC
TRBJ2-5	TRBD2	TRBV18	18	many	CASSRGTSGGDRQETQYF	TGTGCCAGCTCCCGCGGGACTAGCGGGGGTGACAGACAAGAGACCCAGTACTTC
TRBJ2-7	TRBD1	TRBV7-2	14	NA	CASSFDRGLYEQYF	TGTGCCAGCAGCTTCGACAGGGGCCTGTACGAGCAGTACTTC
TRBJ2-3	TRBD2	TRBV2	18	few	CASSKIAVVAGGTDTQYF	TGTGCCAGCAGTAAAATTGCGGTCGTAGCGGGGGGCACAGATACGCAGTATTTT
TRBJ2-6	NA	TRBV18	15	few	CASSPEPSGANVLTF	TGTGCCAGCTCACCCGAACCCTCTGGGGCCAACGTCCTGACTTTC
TRBJ2-5	NA	TRBV5-1	13	few	CASSSGISETQYF	TGCGCCAGCAGCTCAGGGATCTCGGAGACCCAGTACTTC
TRBJ1-4	NA	TRBV7-9	14	NA	CASTRTSTNEKLFF	TGTGCCAGCACCCGGACATCAACTAATGAAAAACTGTTTTTT
TRBJ1-4	TRBD1	TRBV7-9	15	many	CASSPQGARNEKLFF	TGTGCCAGCAGTCCTCAGGGGGCGAGAAATGAAAAACTGTTTTTT
TRBJ2-3	NA	TRBV5-1	14	many	CASSLDPLADTQYF	TGCGCCAGCAGCTTGGACCCCCTAGCGGATACGCAGTATTTT
TRBJ2-1	NA	TRBV18	15	NA	CASSSYLLDEGEQFF	TGTGCCAGCTCATCCTATCTTCTAGATGAGGGTGAGCAGTTCTTC
TRBJ2-1	TRBD1	TRBV29-1	17	NA	CSVEAIIGQGSYNEQFF	TGCAGCGTTGAAGCTATAATTGGACAGGGATCCTACAATGAGCAGTTCTTC
TRBJ2-3	NA	TRBV10-3	16	many	CAISTAGYPSTDTQYF	TGTGCCATCAGTACCGCGGGGTACCCTAGCACAGATACGCAGTATTTT
TRBJ1-6	NA	TRBV10-3	15	few	CAITLRQAEDSPLHF	TGTGCCATCACTCTTAGACAGGCAGAGGATTCACCCCTCCACTTT
TRBJ1-6	NA	TRBV25-1	13	NA	CASSESRISPLHF	TGTGCCAGCAGTGAATCTCGGATCTCGCCCCTCCACTTT
TRBJ2-1	NA	TRBV7-9	14	NA	CASSGGQSYNEQFF	TGTGCCAGCAGCGGCGGACAGTCCTACAATGAGCAGTTCTTC
TRBJ1-2	TRBD1	TRBV5-5	15	NA	CASSLQGGANYGYTF	TGTGCCAGCAGCTTGCAGGGGGGAGCTAACTATGGCTACACCTTC
TRBJ2-7	TRBD1	TRBV7-9	16	NA	CASSLPFGTGTYEQYF	TGTGCCAGCAGCTTACCGTTCGGGACAGGTACCTACGAGCAGTACTTC
TRBJ2-7	NA	TRBV5-4	15	NA	CASSLDFRGNYGQYF	TGTGCCAGCAGCTTGGACTTTCGGGGTAATTACGGGCAGTACTTC
TRBJ1-5	TRBD1	TRBV7-2	18	few	CASSFGIGQGYSNQPQHF	TGTGCCAGCAGCTTTGGTATCGGACAGGGTTACAGCAATCAGCCCCAGCATTTT
TRBJ1-4	NA	TRBV15	15	NA	CATSRDQGMAEKLFF	TGTGCCACCAGCAGAGATCAGGGTATGGCGGAAAAACTGTTTTTT
TRBJ2-1	TRBD2	TRBV12-3/TRBV12-4	16	many	CASSLGAGGSYNEQFF	TGTGCCAGCAGTTTAGGGGCGGGGGGGTCCTACAATGAGCAGTTCTTC
TRBJ2-5	NA	TRBV7-3	15	NA	CASSLWGADQETQYF	TGTGCCAGCAGCTTATGGGGGGCGGACCAAGAGACCCAGTACTTC
TRBJ2-5	NA	TRBV4-1	15	few	CASSQDPAGEETQYF	TGCGCCAGCAGCCAAGATCCGGCTGGAGAAGAGACCCAGTACTTC
TRBJ1-4	NA	TRBV7-9	15	NA	CASSPTASTNEKLFF	TGTGCCAGCAGCCCGACGGCCTCAACTAATGAAAAACTGTTTTTT
TRBJ2-2	NA	TRBV5-1	14	NA	CASSSDSNTGELFF	TGCGCCAGCAGCTCGGACTCGAACACCGGGGAGCTGTTTTTT
TRBJ2-3	TRBD2	TRBV7-2	16	few	CASSGGTSGLTDTQYF	TGTGCCAGCAGCGGGGGGACTAGCGGCCTTACAGATACGCAGTATTTT
TRBJ2-5	TRBD2	TRBV27	16	many	CASSFSQGRGEETQYF	TGTGCCAGCAGTTTTTCCCAGGGCCGGGGGGAAGAGACCCAGTACTTC
TRBJ2-3	NA	TRBV10-3	17	NA	CTISLVGGGSRGDTQYF	TGTACCATCAGTTTAGTGGGAGGGGGCTCTCGGGGAGATACGCAGTATTTT
TRBJ1-2	NA	TRBV12-3/TRBV12-4	13	few	CASRPYREGGYTF	TGTGCCAGCAGGCCTTACAGGGAAGGTGGCTACACCTTC
TRBJ2-3	TRBD1	TRBV15	13	many	CATTTGLGDTQYF	TGTGCCACCACGACAGGGTTGGGAGATACGCAGTATTTT
TRBJ2-6	NA	TRBV5-1	15	few	CASSLVGVGANVLTF	TGCGCCAGCAGCTTGGTCGGGGTCGGGGCCAACGTCCTGACTTTC
TRBJ2-5	TRBD2	TRBV4-1	16	NA	CASSQGVLAGVKTQYF	TGCGCCAGCAGCCAAGGGGTACTAGCGGGGGTAAAGACCCAGTACTTC
TRBJ2-1	TRBD1	TRBV4-1	12	NA	CASSKTGDEQFF	TGCGCCAGCAGCAAAACAGGGGATGAGCAGTTCTTC
TRBJ2-1	TRBD1	TRBV10-3	14	NA	CAIRDRDGDNEQFF	TGTGCCATCAGAGACAGGGACGGCGACAATGAGCAGTTCTTC
TRBJ1-2	NA	TRBV15	12	NA	CATRGRGGGYTF	TGTGCCACCCGCGGCAGGGGTGGCGGCTACACCTTC
TRBJ2-3	NA	TRBV21-1	15	few	CASSKQDPSTDTQYF	TGTGCCAGCAGCAAACAGGACCCTAGCACAGATACGCAGTATTTT
TRBJ1-5	NA	TRBV7-2	16	many	CASSLAPGTGYQPQHF	TGTGCCAGCAGCTTAGCGCCCGGCACAGGCTATCAGCCCCAGCATTTT
TRBJ1-2	NA	TRBV7-2	18	few	CASSLSTFRHKDNNGYTF	TGTGCCAGCAGCTTATCAACATTTCGGCATAAAGATAACAATGGCTACACCTTC
TRBJ2-3	TRBD2	TRBV10-1	16	few	CASSSGRAGVTDTQYF	TGCGCCAGCAGCTCAGGACGGGCGGGGGTCACAGATACGCAGTATTTT
TRBJ2-1	TRBD2	TRBV14	15	few	CASSHLASGGNEQFF	TGTGCCAGCAGCCATTTGGCTAGCGGGGGCAATGAGCAGTTCTTC
TRBJ2-1	NA	TRBV19	16	NA	CASSKGAGTTYNEQFF	TGTGCCAGTAGCAAGGGGGCCGGGACTACCTACAATGAGCAGTTCTTC
TRBJ1-1	TRBD1	TRBV5-1	15	many	CASSPPGQGPTEAFF	TGCGCCAGCAGCCCCCCCGGACAGGGTCCCACTGAAGCTTTCTTT
TRBJ2-7	TRBD2	TRBV5-1	15	few	CASSPSSGGHYEQYF	TGCGCCAGCAGCCCAAGTAGCGGGGGACACTACGAGCAGTACTTC